The rows below give T cell receptor beta chains drawn from one sample of a study of blood T cells in healthy people across ages. Each CDR3 protein gets one entry after TCRdb re-called the 5' RACE reads with MiXCR. The sample contains some 800,000 distinct CDR3 sequences, approximately 25% of which appear only once. Another study also made use of these data, one on T cells of mothers and their children.

The sample comprised blood. The receptor set was obtained from a boy under 18 in good health. The CDR3 runs from the conserved cysteine through the conserved F or W. The order of the fields is J gene, V gene, D gene, clone size, CDR3 protein, CDR3 DNA. D genes are given only for firm matches. Clone size, where shown, is once, few, many, or a class for clones that have expanded.

J gene: TRBJ1-4
V gene: TRBV7-2
D gene: .
clone size: few
CDR3 protein: CATGRSTNEKLFF
CDR3 DNA: TGTGCCACTGGGCGGTCAACTAATGAAAAACTGTTTTTT

J gene: TRBJ2-5
V gene: TRBV7-8
D gene: .
clone size: .
CDR3 protein: CASIDTGWETQYF
CDR3 DNA: TGTGCCAGCATCGACACCGGCTGGGAGACCCAGTACTTC

J gene: TRBJ2-5
V gene: TRBV7-6
D gene: .
clone size: .
CDR3 protein: CASSLVEWETQYF
CDR3 DNA: TGTGCCAGCAGCTTAGTGGAGTGGGAGACCCAGTACTTC

J gene: TRBJ2-6
V gene: TRBV7-8
D gene: .
clone size: .
CDR3 protein: CASSSGSSSGANVLTF
CDR3 DNA: TGTGCCAGCAGCTCTGGCAGCTCCTCTGGGGCCAACGTCCTGACTTTC

J gene: TRBJ2-1
V gene: TRBV28
D gene: .
clone size: .
CDR3 protein: CASRSRGSSYNEQFF
CDR3 DNA: TGTGCCAGCAGATCAAGGGGGAGCTCCTACAATGAGCAGTTCTTC

J gene: TRBJ2-7
V gene: TRBV23-1
D gene: .
clone size: .
CDR3 protein: CASSKFPDPYEQYF
CDR3 DNA: TGCGCCAGCAGCAAATTCCCGGACCCCTACGAGCAGTACTTC

J gene: TRBJ2-3
V gene: TRBV7-2
D gene: .
clone size: .
CDR3 protein: CASLKMGWYSTDTQYF
CDR3 DNA: TGTGCCAGCCTTAAGATGGGTTGGTACAGCACAGATACGCAGTATTTT

J gene: TRBJ2-2
V gene: TRBV20-1
D gene: .
clone size: few
CDR3 protein: CSARDEAEGTFGTGELFF
CDR3 DNA: TGCAGTGCTAGAGATGAGGCAGAGGGGACGTTTGGGACCGGGGAGCTGTTTTTT

J gene: TRBJ2-5
V gene: TRBV6-2/TRBV6-3
D gene: .
clone size: .
CDR3 protein: CASGAGASSPSAETQYF
CDR3 DNA: TGTGCCAGCGGCGCCGGGGCCTCAAGCCCCTCTGCAGAGACCCAGTACTTC

J gene: TRBJ1-5
V gene: TRBV4-1
D gene: .
clone size: few
CDR3 protein: CASSLTTRVSNQPQHF
CDR3 DNA: TGCGCCAGCAGCCTTACTACTAGGGTGAGCAATCAGCCCCAGCATTTT

J gene: TRBJ2-7
V gene: TRBV29-1
D gene: .
clone size: .
CDR3 protein: CSVNTAVEQYF
CDR3 DNA: TGCAGCGTTAACACAGCCGTCGAGCAGTACTTC

J gene: TRBJ1-6
V gene: TRBV21-1
D gene: .
clone size: .
CDR3 protein: CASRNTALQGPYNSPLHF
CDR3 DNA: TGTGCCAGTCGCAACACGGCCCTTCAGGGGCCATATAATTCACCCCTCCACTTT

J gene: TRBJ2-3
V gene: TRBV4-3
D gene: TRBD2
clone size: once
CDR3 protein: CASSQGASGGNLGDTQYF
CDR3 DNA: TGCGCCAGCAGCCAAGGGGCTAGCGGGGGTAACTTGGGAGATACGCAGTATTTT

J gene: TRBJ2-7
V gene: TRBV20-1
D gene: .
clone size: .
CDR3 protein: CSASKTSRYEQYF
CDR3 DNA: TGCAGTGCTAGTAAAACTAGCCGGTACGAGCAGTACTTC

J gene: TRBJ2-7
V gene: TRBV5-6
D gene: .
clone size: few
CDR3 protein: CASSYGASSYEQYF
CDR3 DNA: TGTGCCAGCAGCTATGGAGCGAGTTCCTACGAGCAGTACTTC

J gene: TRBJ2-2
V gene: TRBV11-1
D gene: .
clone size: .
CDR3 protein: CASSTAGTLISGELFF
CDR3 DNA: TGTGCCAGCAGCACAGCCGGGACTTTAATTTCCGGGGAGCTGTTTTTT

J gene: TRBJ2-1
V gene: TRBV27
D gene: TRBD2
clone size: .
CDR3 protein: CASSNVAGGFGEQFF
CDR3 DNA: TGTGCCAGCAGCAATGTAGCGGGGGGGTTCGGAGAGCAGTTCTTC

J gene: TRBJ2-1
V gene: TRBV9
D gene: .
clone size: .
CDR3 protein: CASSVGTGAVHEQFF
CDR3 DNA: TGTGCCAGCAGCGTAGGCACGGGGGCGGTCCATGAGCAGTTCTTC

J gene: TRBJ2-7
V gene: TRBV4-3
D gene: .
clone size: few
CDR3 protein: CASSQVTGHEQYF
CDR3 DNA: TGCGCCAGCAGCCAGGTTACAGGGCACGAGCAGTACTTC

J gene: TRBJ1-2
V gene: TRBV5-1
D gene: .
clone size: .
CDR3 protein: CASSFEISYGYTF
CDR3 DNA: TGCGCCAGCAGCTTTGAGATTAGCTATGGCTACACCTTC

J gene: TRBJ2-7
V gene: TRBV5-5
D gene: TRBD1
clone size: .
CDR3 protein: CASYRGTGLYEQYF
CDR3 DNA: TGTGCCAGTTACCGAGGGACAGGGCTCTACGAGCAGTACTTC

J gene: TRBJ2-2
V gene: TRBV20-1
D gene: TRBD1
clone size: few
CDR3 protein: CSARLLRGQGAVGELFF
CDR3 DNA: TGCAGTGCTAGATTGCTTCGGGGACAGGGGGCTGTCGGGGAGCTGTTTTTT

J gene: TRBJ1-2
V gene: TRBV5-1
D gene: .
clone size: .
CDR3 protein: CASSLNGFYGYTF
CDR3 DNA: TGCGCCAGCAGCTTGAACGGATTCTATGGCTACACCTTC

J gene: TRBJ1-4
V gene: TRBV5-1
D gene: .
clone size: few
CDR3 protein: CASSLVAGKEKLFF
CDR3 DNA: TGCGCCAGCAGCTTGGTGGCCGGGAAAGAAAAACTGTTTTTT

J gene: TRBJ2-1
V gene: TRBV28
D gene: .
clone size: once
CDR3 protein: CASSSGGLAYNEQFF
CDR3 DNA: TGTGCCAGCAGCTCCGGCGGGCTAGCCTACAATGAGCAGTTCTTC

J gene: TRBJ1-2
V gene: TRBV7-6
D gene: TRBD1
clone size: few
CDR3 protein: CASSPLDGQADGYTF
CDR3 DNA: TGTGCCAGCAGCCCCCTTGACGGACAGGCGGATGGCTACACCTTC